What follows is one TCR beta chain and its context. The antigen is undetermined. This specimen belongs to a study of shared clonotypes between healthy human individuals. The V gene's germline CDR1 is WSHSY and CDR2 SAAADI. The CDR3 is 15 residues long. J lost 3 bases, V lost 3 bases, and 4 bases had no gene match. CD45RO negativity and positive selection for CCR7 defined naive CD8 cells, a population that excluded terminally differentiated effector memory CD45RA+ cells. Findings and caveats of the study: Apart from blood, nothing was sampled; tissue repertoires likely differ. Naive subsets typically showed greater estimated richness than memory subsets.

The assay used deep level. Original analysis: Without quality scores, immunoSEQ junctional reads could not be filtered like full-length reads. Sequencing was performed with immunoSEQ multiplex PCR; in TCRdb, only in-frame clones are kept and a portion is missing. The DNA was the basis for D and trimming; V, J and clone size are from that table. The table has 2 million or so clones, approximately 95% seen once. The specimen was naive CD8+ T cells sorted from blood. This clonotype originated in a man between 18 and 29 years old in good health. V usage is TRBV10-2 and J usage is TRBJ2-7, with 11 bases that match TRBD2. CDR3 coding DNA: TGCGCCAGCAGTGACGGGACTAGCGGCTACTACGAGCAGTACTTC. This codes for CASSDGTSGYYEQYF.